The 25 T cell receptor beta chains in this list originate from one sample, sequenced in a study of T cell responses to AZD1222 COVID-19 vaccine. Libraries were prepared by immunoSEQ multiplex PCR; TCRdb keeps only in-frame clonotypes and omits some of them. The profile covers over 95,000 clones, with 80% to 90% appearing a single time and 7.5% taken by the ten largest. The sequences come from peripheral blood, collected on day 0 of AZD1222 vaccination. The receptors originated from an adult in good health.

The chain employs TRBV3-1 (or the pseudogene TRBV3-2) and TRBJ1-4, with 7 bases fitting TRBD1. Per the germline V gene, CDR1 is LGHDT and CDR2 is YNNKEL (reference sequence). The CDR3 length is 15 residues. The V gene end was trimmed by 4 bases and the J gene end by 7 bases; junction bases not matched to a gene: 9. The DNA of the CDR3 is TGTGCCAGCAGCCGCAGGGGGGGGGCAAGTGAAAAACTGTTTTTT. This encodes CASSRRGGASEKLFF.

This rearrangement joins TRBV7-2 to TRBJ1-2; tentative D call: TRBD1 (5 bases). Trimming pared 2 bases from V and 6 bases from J, leaving 13 bases between. The CDR3 is made up of 14 amino acids. Per the germline V gene, CDR1 is SGHTA and CDR2 is FQGNSA. CDR3 sequence (DNA): TGTGCCAGCAGCTTAACAGGTCTGATTCATGGCTACACCTTC. Its translation: CASSLTGLIHGYTF. Full variable domain (outside the CDR3, taken from reference TRBV7-2 and TRBJ1-2): GAGVSQSPSNKVTEKGKDVELRCDPISGHTALYWYRQSLGQGLEFLIYFQGNSAPDKSGLPSDRFSAERTGGSVSTLTIQRTQQEDSAVYLCASSLTGLIHGYTFGSGTRLTVV.

The chain carries TRBV10-3 and TRBJ2-7, with TRBD2 matching 8 bases. V was pared by 4 bases and J by 2 bases, with 7 bases of the junction left unmatched. The length of the CDR3 is 15 residues. CDR1 and CDR2 from the germline V gene are ENHRY and SYGVKD. The CDR3 DNA follows: TGTGCCATCAGTGGTTCCAATAGCGGGACCTACGAGCAGTACTTC. The encoded protein is CAISGSNSGTYEQYF.

The gene calls are TRBV28 and TRBJ2-7; 11 nucleotides agree with TRBD2. Germline V gene data show CDR1 as MDHEN and CDR2 as SYDVKM. V lost 6 bases to trimming and J lost 5 bases; unmatched junction nucleotides: 6. The CDR3 is 14 amino acids. CDR3: CASRNSGGAHEQYF. DNA for the CDR3: TGTGCCAGCAGAAATAGCGGGGGGGCCCACGAGCAGTACTTC.

V gene TRBV7-9 combines with J gene TRBJ2-7; D remains ambiguous. V was cut by 7 bases and J by 4 bases, with 8 bases left in between. CDR1 is SEHNR and CDR2 is FQNEAQ in the germline V gene (reference sequence). This CDR3 has 11 amino acids. The CDR3 loop is CASTSLYEQYF. CDR3 DNA: TGTGCCAGCACGAGTCTTTACGAGCAGTACTTC.

This rearrangement joins TRBV19 to TRBJ2-4; 8 bases are a match to TRBD2. Germline CDR1 LNHDA, CDR2 SQIVND (reference sequence). After removal of 5 bases from V and 2 bases from J, the junction contained 17 bases not matched to a gene. The CDR3 is 19 residues long. The CDR3 loop is CASSPNHRPGGITKNIQYF. In nucleotides, the CDR3 is TGTGCCAGTAGTCCAAACCACCGTCCGGGGGGGATAACCAAAAACATTCAGTACTTC.

In its sample, this clone was seen a few times. The CDR3 DNA sequence: TGTGCCAGCAGTTACGGGTCGTGGGCCAGACACCATGGCTACACCTTC. Translated, it gives CASSYGSWARHHGYTF. The chain uses TRBV6-5 and TRBJ1-2; D is undetermined. CDR1 and CDR2 (germline): MNHEY, SVGAGI. There are 16 residues in the CDR3. Trimming removed 2 bases at V and 6 bases at J, with 19 bases between.

The V call is TRBV18, the J call TRBJ1-1, with no clear D. V shed 2 bases and J shed 3 bases, with 10 bases lying between them. Germline V lookup: CDR1 KGHSH, CDR2 LQKENI. The CDR3 runs 14 residues. The CDR3 here is CASSPGSFDTEAFF. CDR3 coding DNA: TGTGCCAGCTCACCAGGCAGCTTTGACACTGAAGCTTTCTTT.

There are a few counts of this clone. Other DNA sequences in the sample encode the same CDR3. The V call is TRBV7-3, the J call TRBJ1-1, with 9 bases lining up with TRBD1. The V segment lost 3 bases and the J segment 2 bases; nucleotides outside the gene matches: 1. CDR3 length: 14 residues. Per germline, CDR1 SGHTA and CDR2 FQGTGA. The CDR3 bases are TGTGCCAGCAGCTTGACAGGGGGAAACACTGAAGCTTTCTTT. Translating gives CASSLTGGNTEAFF.

This chain uses TRBV4-1 with TRBJ2-5; 9 bases line up with TRBD1. The CDR3 runs 15 residues. Germline V gene sequence: CDR1 MGHRA, CDR2 YSYEKL. The J segment lost 1 base and the V segment lost 2 bases, leaving 2 bases of the junction unmatched. CDR3 nucleotide sequence: TGCGCCAGCAGCCAATTGGGACAGGGCCAAGAGACCCAGTACTTC. Protein product: CASSQLGQGQETQYF.

V is TRBV27 and J is TRBJ2-5, with 12 positions matching TRBD2. The length of the CDR3 is 17 residues. Unmatched junction bases numbered 9, after V lost 6 bases and J lost 1 base. CDR1 is MNHEY and CDR2 is SMNVEV in the germline V gene (reference sequence). The CDR3: CASSPGPGLAGQETQYF. The CDR3 DNA reads TGTGCCAGCAGCCCAGGCCCGGGACTAGCGGGCCAAGAGACCCAGTACTTC.

The chain combines TRBV24-1 with TRBJ2-3; 7 positions match TRBD1. V was pared by 3 bases and J by 6 bases, with 8 bases of the junction left unmatched. Germline CDR1 and CDR2: KGHDR and SFDVKD. The CDR3 is 15 residues long. CDR3 residues: CATSDTGEGVDTQYF. The CDR3 nucleotides are TGTGCCACCAGTGATACAGGGGAAGGTGTCGATACGCAGTATTTT.

This chain connects TRBV15 to TRBJ1-6; possible D gene TRBD1, 5 bases. The CDR3 loop spans 14 amino acids. CDR1 and CDR2 (germline): LNHNV, YYDKDF (reference sequence). V was trimmed by 3 bases and J by 10 bases, leaving 13 bases between them. The CDR3 DNA reads TGTGCCACCAGCAGCCCAGGGTCCGGGTCACCCCTCCACTTT. Its protein product is CATSSPGSGSPLHF.

V is TRBV28 and J is TRBJ1-2, with D perhaps TRBD1 (6 bases). This CDR3 has 14 residues. Germline loops: CDR1 MDHEN, CDR2 SYDVKM. The V end lost 7 bases, the J end lost 1 base, and 13 bases lay between the germline ends. Here the CDR3 reads CASTKTGVNYGYTF. As DNA, the CDR3 is TGTGCCAGCACCAAGACAGGAGTTAACTATGGCTACACCTTC.

The chain joins TRBV9 to TRBJ1-2, with a tentative D call TRBD1 (6 bases). Germline V gene sequence: CDR1 SGDLS, CDR2 YYNGEE. This CDR3 spans 13 amino acids. V lost 4 bases and J lost 3, with 10 bases in between. CDR3 protein: CASSMDSYYGYTF. The CDR3 DNA sequence: TGTGCCAGCAGCATGGACAGTTACTATGGCTACACCTTC.

The V gene is TRBV5-1, the J gene TRBJ2-6, with D uncertain. V was trimmed by 0 bases and J by 0 bases, leaving 10 bases between them. The CDR3 is 17 amino acids. Germline CDR1 SGHRS, CDR2 YFSETQ. The CDR3 nucleotides read TGCGCCAGCAGCTTGGGGGCCAGCCACTCTGGGGCCAACGTCCTGACTTTC. This encodes CASSLGASHSGANVLTF.

The chain is built from TRBV7-7 and TRBJ2-3; D unresolved. The germline CDR1 and CDR2 sequences are SSHAT and FNYEAQ (reference sequence). The CDR3 contains 14 residues. V was cut by 1 base and J by 4 bases, with 9 bases left in between. The CDR3 nucleotides are TGTGCCAGCAGCTTAGTACAGAACTCAGATACGCAGTATTTT. Residues: CASSLVQNSDTQYF.

The chain carries TRBV19 and TRBJ1-1, with a weak D call TRBD1 (5 bases). The CDR3 is made up of 15 amino acids. Germline V gene sequence: CDR1 LNHDA, CDR2 SQIVND (reference sequence). Trimming pared 6 bases from V and 0 bases from J, leaving 14 bases between. CDR3 nucleotides: TGTGCCAGTAGGCTGCTCGGGGGGGTGAACACTGAAGCTTTCTTT. It encodes CASRLLGGVNTEAFF.

This clone has just one count. The gene calls are TRBV3-1 (or the pseudogene TRBV3-2) and TRBJ2-7, with D possibly being TRBD2 (5 bases). This CDR3 contains 14 residues. The V gene lost 8 bases and the J gene lost 0 bases, with 14 bases spanning the gap. Looked up from germline, CDR1 is LGHDT and CDR2 is YNNKEL (reference sequence). CDR3 amino acids: CASRSRDRSYEQYF. For the CDR3, the DNA is TGTGCCAGCCGGAGCCGGGATCGCTCCTACGAGCAGTACTTC.

V is TRBV5-1 and J is TRBJ2-3; TRBD2 might be the D (7 bases). This CDR3 is 15 amino acids long. Trimming left V 0 bases short and J 2 bases short, with 10 bases between. CDR1 is SGHRS and CDR2 is YFSETQ in the germline V gene. CDR3: CASSLGGGLTDTQYF. DNA of the CDR3: TGCGCCAGCAGCTTGGGCGGGGGCCTCACAGATACGCAGTATTTT.

This rearrangement joins TRBV3-1 (or the pseudogene TRBV3-2) to TRBJ2-1; D remains ambiguous. Per the germline V gene, CDR1 is LGHDT and CDR2 is YNNKEL (reference sequence). V dropped 0 bases and J dropped 3 bases, with 9 bases sitting between them. This CDR3 contains 15 residues. CDR3 sequence (DNA): TGTGCCAGCAGCCAAGAAATAGGAGACTACAATGAGCAGTTCTTC. Protein: CASSQEIGDYNEQFF.

The chain links TRBV7-6 to TRBJ1-5; no clear D. Trimming cost V 1 base and J 4 bases, with 5 bases left between them. Germline CDR1 is SGHVS and CDR2 is FNYEAQ. This CDR3 has 13 amino acids. CDR3 sequence (DNA): TGTGCCAGCAGCTTAGGACGTAATCAGCCCCAGCATTTT. Its protein is CASSLGRNQPQHF.

This clone has a single count. The rearrangement joins TRBV29-1 to TRBJ2-7; TRBD2 matches 7 bases. In germline, CDR1 is SQVTM, CDR2 ANQGSEA. The length of the CDR3 is 16 residues. J lost 2 bases, V lost 2 bases, and 12 bases had no gene match. CDR3 residues: CSVENLGAGVPYEQYF. The CDR3, as DNA: TGCAGCGTTGAAAACCTCGGGGCGGGAGTCCCCTACGAGCAGTACTTC.

The chain has TRBV7-6 and TRBJ2-1; no definite D call. This CDR3 is 15 amino acids long. Germline CDR1 reads SGHVS; CDR2 reads FNYEAQ. V lost 1 base and J 2 bases, leaving 9 bases between the germline ends. The CDR3 loop reads CASSLGYGAYNEQFF. In DNA form, the CDR3 reads TGTGCCAGCAGCTTAGGTTATGGTGCCTACAATGAGCAGTTCTTC.

This rearrangement joins TRBV7-6 to TRBJ1-1; D call uncertain. CDR3 size: 12 residues. V was cut by 5 bases and J by 3 bases, with 7 bases left in between. The germline CDR1 and CDR2 sequences are SGHVS and FNYEAQ. The CDR3 here is CASSGEDTEAFF. The CDR3 region has the DNA TGTGCCAGCAGCGGTGAGGACACTGAAGCTTTCTTT.